This T cell receptor (beta chain) was captured by sequencing in a study of blood T cell repertoires in COVID-19. At the level of the study: PBMCs, B-cell-depleted T cells, or T cells were the source of the cDNA or gDNA that made up the material.

Per the original data handling: Quantification of nucleated cells was approximated via reference gene primer amplification. The protocol was immunoSEQ multiplex PCR, while the TCRdb copy is restricted to in-frame clones and leaves out a portion. For V, J and clone size, that table is used; D and trimming come from the DNA. The data contain about 90,000 clones, less than 85% of them seen just once; the ten biggest clones take up over 6.5%. Per the germline V gene, CDR1 is MDHEN and CDR2 is SYDVKM. The germline V and J ends were trimmed by 11 bases and 5 bases, with 16 bases remaining between them. The CDR3 sequence is 13 residues long.

The chain links TRBV28 to TRBJ1-5; tentative D call: TRBD1 (5 bases). The receptor comes from a man aged 65 to 79 with acute or convalescent COVID-19. The sequencing input was peripheral blood. CDR3 nucleotides: TGTGCCGCAGGGTTGTTGGGCGATCAGCCCCAGCATTTT. It yields the protein CAAGLLGDQPQHF.